This TCR beta chain was recovered during a study of blood T cell repertoires in COVID-19. For the study at large: From the United States, Italy and Spain came samples of acute and convalescent COVID-19.

Per germline, CDR1 SGHDT and CDR2 YYEEEE. The CDR3 is 19 residues long. V gave up 4 bases and J gave up 1 base; unmatched junction bases: 11. As processed by the authors: Amplified reference gene primers provided the basis for estimating nucleated cell counts. Produced via immunoSEQ multiplex PCR; TCRdb's table is partial and in-frame only. The V and J calls and the clone size are those of that table, but D and trimming were determined from the DNA. The sample includes 250,000 to 350,000 clones, 80% to 85% seen only once; the top ten take about 15%. This chain joins TRBV5-6 and TRBJ2-2, with 12 bases aligning to TRBD2. This receptor was taken from a person between 65 and 80 years old with COVID-19, enrolled during active disease. The specimen was peripheral blood. CDR3 nucleotides: TGTGCCAGCAGCCGACTAGCGGGAGAGGTCCGTGGGAACACCGGGGAGCTGTTTTTT. Translation: CASSRLAGEVRGNTGELFF.